The TCR beta chain under discussion was sequenced for a study of early T cells in non-severe SARS-CoV-2 infection. Study-wide context: Sequencing of unsorted whole blood was done on bulk RNA, leaving chains unpaired.

Study observations and caveats: VDJdb matching skewed toward anti-spike CD8 responses, missing private and CD4 specificities.

This clonotype was recorded many times. Its cognate antigen is unknown. In the library, individual cDNA molecules carried attached unique molecular identifiers. Using its own MiXCR run on the 5' RACE reads, TCRdb lists one record per CDR3 protein. The data show about 70,000 distinct CDR3 sequences, around 11% seen once. This receptor was obtained from an adult who was a healthcare worker with PCR-confirmed SARS-CoV-2 infection or an uninfected control (not recorded which). Sequencing was done on a sample of whole blood.

CDR3 coding DNA: TGTGCCTGGAGTGTAGGCCGAAACCAAGAGACCCAGTACTTC. Translation: CAWSVGRNQETQYF. V and J are TRBV30 and TRBJ2-5, with D unresolved. The CDR3 runs to 14 residues. V lost 0 bases and J lost 0, with 8 bases in between. CDR1 and CDR2 (germline): GTSNPN, SVGIG (reference sequence).